Shown below are 14 T cell receptor beta chains from a single sample sequenced in a study of blood T cell repertoires in COVID-19 (dated by TCRdb to 2020 to 2022). The library was prepared using the immunoSEQ multiplex PCR assay. Held by TCRdb, this immuneACCESS table contains in-frame sequences only and omits some clones. Under half of the omission traces to an unresolved V gene where checked; the cause of the rest is unknown. Across this sample there are about 64,000 clones, with 85% to 90% seen only once. The ten top clones hold roughly 3% of the sample. Sequenced material: peripheral blood. The receptor source for this set is a man in his forties or fifties with active COVID-19.

This clone was seen just once. The rearrangement joins TRBV5-1 to TRBJ2-2, with 10 bases that match TRBD1. V was pared by 5 bases and J by 6 bases, with 19 bases of the junction left unmatched. The CDR3 is 19 residues long. CDR1 and CDR2 from the germline V gene are SGHRS and YFSETQ. CDR3 residues: CASRFPGTGDRSLPGELFF. CDR3 coding DNA: TGCGCCAGCAGGTTCCCCGGGACAGGGGATCGCAGCCTCCCCGGGGAGCTGTTTTTT.

V usage is TRBV3-1 (or the pseudogene TRBV3-2) and J usage is TRBJ1-2; TRBD1 might be the D (6 bases). V dropped 3 bases and J dropped 2 bases, with 10 bases sitting between them. The CDR3 is 14 amino acids. Germline CDR1 and CDR2: LGHDT and YNNKEL (reference sequence). The CDR3 region has the DNA TGTGCCAGCAGCCAGCTGGGACAAAACTATGGCTACACCTTC. Translated, it gives CASSQLGQNYGYTF.

The chain combines TRBV6-5 with TRBJ2-5; a weak D match, TRBD1 (6 bases). The V gene lost 8 bases and the J gene lost 5 bases, with 12 bases spanning the gap. The germline V gene encodes CDR1 MNHEY and CDR2 SVGAGI. The CDR3 covers 12 residues. The CDR3 loop is CASHRVAETQYF. The CDR3 DNA follows: TGTGCCAGCCACAGGGTGGCGGAGACCCAGTACTTC.

The chain employs TRBV6-5 and TRBJ2-2; D may be TRBD1 (6 bases). The CDR3 covers 15 residues. V was trimmed by 4 bases and J by 4 bases, leaving 13 bases between them. Germline lookup yields CDR1 MNHEY and CDR2 SVGAGI. The DNA of the CDR3 is TGTGCCAGCAGTTTAACGACAGGTGGCACCGGGGAGCTGTTTTTT. Amino acid sequence: CASSLTTGGTGELFF.

The chain uses TRBV6-5 and TRBJ2-1, with 8 bases lining up with TRBD2. V shed 6 bases and J 4 bases; nucleotides not matched to a gene: 8. The CDR3 runs 15 residues. Per the germline V gene, CDR1 is MNHEY and CDR2 is SVGAGI. CDR3 nucleotides: TGTGCCAGCAGAGAGAGCGGGGGCGAATACAATGAGCAGTTCTTC. This gives the protein CASRESGGEYNEQFF.

V and J are TRBV5-1 and TRBJ2-1; no clear D. V was clipped by 0 bases and J by 5 bases, with 6 bases between them. The germline V gene encodes CDR1 SGHRS and CDR2 YFSETQ. The CDR3 loop spans 13 amino acids. The CDR3 is CASSLGGDNEQFF. The CDR3 nucleotides are TGCGCCAGCAGCTTGGGCGGAGACAATGAGCAGTTCTTC.

This clone was counted between two and nine times. The V and J genes are TRBV20-1 and TRBJ2-7; 9 positions match TRBD1. The CDR3 has 13 amino acids. CDR1 and CDR2 (germline): DFQATT, SNEGSKA (reference sequence). V was pared by 3 bases and J by 6 bases, with 6 bases of the junction left unmatched. The CDR3 DNA is TGCAGTGCTAGTAGGGGACAGGGAACCGAGCAGTACTTC. Translating gives CSASRGQGTEQYF.

This chain links TRBV5-5 with TRBJ2-1; maybe TRBD2 (7 bases). The germline V gene encodes CDR1 SGHKS and CDR2 YYEKEE (reference sequence). This CDR3 contains 15 residues. Between the trimmed V and J ends, which lost 3 bases and 2 bases, there was a span of 12 bases. This CDR3 is CASSSRGAAYNEQFF. The DNA of the CDR3 is TGTGCCAGCAGCTCCCGGGGGGCCGCCTACAATGAGCAGTTCTTC.

The chain couples TRBV5-1 to TRBJ2-5, with 9 bases identical to TRBD1. CDR3 length: 15 residues. Germline CDR1 reads SGHRS; CDR2 reads YFSETQ. V was clipped by 0 bases and J by 2 bases; unmatched bases: 2. The CDR3: CASSLAGTGQETQYF. The CDR3 nucleotides are TGCGCCAGCAGCTTGGCCGGGACAGGGCAAGAGACCCAGTACTTC.

This chain uses TRBV5-8 with TRBJ2-1; 7 bases map to TRBD2. In germline, CDR1 is SGHTS, CDR2 YDEGEE. V lost 4 bases and J lost 1; bases outside the gene matches: 8. The CDR3 is 16 residues long. CDR3 in amino acids: CASSLTGGSSYNEQFF. DNA for the CDR3: TGTGCCAGCAGCCTGACGGGCGGGAGTTCCTACAATGAGCAGTTCTTC.

This sequence joins TRBV12-3 or TRBV12-4 and TRBJ1-2; 9 positions agree with TRBD1. The CDR3 sequence is 13 residues long. V dropped 3 bases and J dropped 6; count of bases not matched to a gene: 2. CDR3 protein: CASSFNRGHGYTF. The CDR3 region has the DNA TGTGCCAGCAGTTTTAACAGGGGGCATGGCTACACCTTC.

This clone has only one observation. This CDR3 reads CASSLTSGSHNEQFF. CDR3 bases: TGCGCCAGCAGCTTGACTAGCGGGAGCCACAATGAGCAGTTCTTC. V gene TRBV5-1 combines with J gene TRBJ2-1; 11 bases are a match to TRBD2. CDR1 and CDR2 from the germline V gene are SGHRS and YFSETQ. CDR3 size: 15 residues. Trimming removed 1 base from V and 5 bases from J; junction bases left unmatched: 2.

This clone was observed a single time. The CDR3 spells CASRFSGKDTQYF. Written as DNA, the CDR3 is TGTGCCAGCAGGTTTAGCGGGAAAGATACGCAGTATTTT. V gene TRBV5-4 combines with J gene TRBJ2-3, with 8 bases matching TRBD2. The junction had 4 bases not matched to a gene; V was cut back by 5 bases and J by 5 bases. This CDR3 contains 13 residues. The V gene's germline CDR1 is SGHNT and CDR2 YYREEE (reference sequence).

This sequence joins TRBV19 and TRBJ2-5; possibly TRBD2 for D (6 bases). The CDR3 extends over 14 amino acids. V lost 5 bases and J lost 3, with 13 bases in between. CDR1 and CDR2 from the germline V gene are LNHDA and SQIVND (reference sequence). CDR3 nucleotide sequence: TGTGCCAGTAGTCCCTCGGGGGAAGAAGAGACCCAGTACTTC. It translates to CASSPSGEEETQYF.